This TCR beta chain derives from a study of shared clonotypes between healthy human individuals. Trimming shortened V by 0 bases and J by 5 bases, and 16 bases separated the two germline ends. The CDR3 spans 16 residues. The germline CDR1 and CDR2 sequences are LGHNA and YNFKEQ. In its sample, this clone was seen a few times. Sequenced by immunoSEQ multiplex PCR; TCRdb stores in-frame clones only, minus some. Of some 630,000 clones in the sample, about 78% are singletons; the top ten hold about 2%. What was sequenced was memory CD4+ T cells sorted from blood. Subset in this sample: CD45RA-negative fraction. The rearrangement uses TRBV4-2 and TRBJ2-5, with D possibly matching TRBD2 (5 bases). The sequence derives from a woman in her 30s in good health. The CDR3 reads CASSQEIREVGETQYF. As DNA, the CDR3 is TGTGCCAGCAGCCAAGAAATCCGGGAAGTGGGCGAGACCCAGTACTTC.